The present entry profiles one TCR beta chain with its context. Original data processing: Amplification of reference gene primers was used by the study to estimate nucleated cell counts. Sequencing used immunoSEQ multiplex PCR; TCRdb keeps in-frame clones, though not all of them. D and trimming come from the DNA, and the V and J calls and clone size come from that table. This table holds about 130,000 clones, around 87% found once. These data originate in a study of blood T cell repertoires in COVID-19. The wider study: Donors in the United States, Italy and Spain gave samples during acute or convalescent COVID-19. The cDNA or gDNA used as material had been derived from T cells, B-cell-depleted T cells, or PBMCs.

The V end lost 7 bases, the J end lost 2 bases, and 17 bases lay between the germline ends. Germline V gene sequence: CDR1 LNHDA, CDR2 SQIVND (reference sequence). The CDR3 extends over 15 amino acids. The sequence was obtained from a woman aged 60 to 75 with acute or convalescent COVID-19. This chain joins TRBV19 and TRBJ1-2; weak D call: TRBD1 (6 bases). Sequences were obtained from peripheral blood. CDR3 DNA sequence: TGTGCCAGTAAAAAGGGGACAATGGCCAACTATGGCTACACCTTC. Translating it yields CASKKGTMANYGYTF.